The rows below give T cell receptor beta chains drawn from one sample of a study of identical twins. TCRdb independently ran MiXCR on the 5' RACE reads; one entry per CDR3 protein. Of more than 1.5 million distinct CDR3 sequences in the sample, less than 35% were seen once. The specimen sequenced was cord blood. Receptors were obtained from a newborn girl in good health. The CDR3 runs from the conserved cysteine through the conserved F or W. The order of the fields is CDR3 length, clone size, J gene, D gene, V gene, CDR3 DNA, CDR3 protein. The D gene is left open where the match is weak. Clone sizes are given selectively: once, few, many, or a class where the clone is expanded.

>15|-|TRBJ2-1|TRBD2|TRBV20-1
TGCAGTGCTGGGACTAGCGGGGCCCAATACAATGAGCAGTTCTTC
CSAGTSGAQYNEQFF
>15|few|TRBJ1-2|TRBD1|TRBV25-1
TGTGCCAGCCTCAGACCGGGACAGCAGCGATATGGCTACACCTTC
CASLRPGQQRYGYTF
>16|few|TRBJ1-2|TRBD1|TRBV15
TGTGCCACCAGCAACTCTTGGGACAGGGGGAACTATGGCTACACCTTC
CATSNSWDRGNYGYTF
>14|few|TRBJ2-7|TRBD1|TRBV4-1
TGCGCCAGCAGCCCCCCCGGGACAGGGTGCGAGCAGTACTTC
CASSPPGTGCEQYF
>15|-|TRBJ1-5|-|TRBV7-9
TGTGCCAGCAGCTTAGGAATAGGGGTAGGTCAGCCCCAGCATTTT
CASSLGIGVGQPQHF
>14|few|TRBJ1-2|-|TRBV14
TGTGCCAGCAGCCAAGATCTTCGAGGGACTGGCTACACCTTC
CASSQDLRGTGYTF
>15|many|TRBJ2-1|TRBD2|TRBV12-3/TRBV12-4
TGTGCCAGCAGTTCCGGGAGGTCCTCCTACAATGAGCAGTTCTTC
CASSSGRSSYNEQFF
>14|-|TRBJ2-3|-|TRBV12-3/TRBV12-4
TGTGCCACCGCAGGGGCAGGGGTCACAGATACGCAGTATTTT
CATAGAGVTDTQYF
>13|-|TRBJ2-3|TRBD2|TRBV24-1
TGTGCCACCTCGGGGGGATACACAGATACGCAGTATTTT
CATSGGYTDTQYF
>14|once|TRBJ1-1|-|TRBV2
TGTGCCAGCAGTGTGGGACAACTACACACTGAAGCTTTCTTT
CASSVGQLHTEAFF
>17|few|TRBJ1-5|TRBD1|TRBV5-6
TGTGCCAGCAGCTTGCGAGACAGGGCGATTAGCAATCAGCCCCAGCATTTT
CASSLRDRAISNQPQHF
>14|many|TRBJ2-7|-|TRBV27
TGTGCCAGCAGTTTATCAGTATACTCGTACGAGCAGTACTTC
CASSLSVYSYEQYF
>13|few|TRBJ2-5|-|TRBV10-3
TGTGCCATCAACGCAGGGGCAGGGGAGACCCAGTACTTC
CAINAGAGETQYF
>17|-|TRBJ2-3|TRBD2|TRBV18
TGTGCCAGCTCACCCTGGACTAGCCGTTTTTCCACAGATACGCAGTATTTT
CASSPWTSRFSTDTQYF
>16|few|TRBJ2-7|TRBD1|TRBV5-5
TGTGCCAGCAGCCTCATCCCGGGACAGATTTCCTACGAGCAGTACTTC
CASSLIPGQISYEQYF
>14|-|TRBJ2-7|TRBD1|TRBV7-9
TGTGCCAGCAGACAGGACAGGCCCTTCGACGAGCAGTACTTC
CASRQDRPFDEQYF
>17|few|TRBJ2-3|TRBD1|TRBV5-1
TGCGCCAGCAGCTTGGCCGGGACAGGGGGCAACCCAGATACGCAGTATTTT
CASSLAGTGGNPDTQYF
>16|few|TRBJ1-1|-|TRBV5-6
TGTGCCAGCAGCTTGGTTCTCACAGGGTCGGACACTGAAGCTTTCTTT
CASSLVLTGSDTEAFF
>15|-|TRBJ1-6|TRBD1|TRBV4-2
TGTGCCAGCAGCCAGGACAGGGGGTCTCGGTCACCCCTCCACTTT
CASSQDRGSRSPLHF
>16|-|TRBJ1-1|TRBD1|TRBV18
TGTGCCAGCTCACCCGGTCAGGGGGCGGGGAGCACTGAAGCTTTCTTT
CASSPGQGAGSTEAFF
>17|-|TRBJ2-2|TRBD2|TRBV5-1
TGCGCCAGCAAGATCACCGCTAGCGGGAGAAGGGACGGGGAGCTGTTTTTT
CASKITASGRRDGELFF
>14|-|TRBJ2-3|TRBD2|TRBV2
TGTGCCAGCAGTGCTAGCGGGGTTAGGGATACGCAGTATTTT
CASSASGVRDTQYF
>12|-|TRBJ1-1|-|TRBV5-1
TGCGCCAGCAGCTTGAGGGGGGTTGAAGCTTTCTTT
CASSLRGVEAFF
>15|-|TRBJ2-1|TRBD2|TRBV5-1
TGCGCCAGCAGCTTGGTGCTAGCGGGGATCGATGAGCAGTTCTTC
CASSLVLAGIDEQFF
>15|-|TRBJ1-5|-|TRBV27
TGTGCCAGCAGTTTACGTGGGGTTGGGGGTCAGCCCCAGCATTTT
CASSLRGVGGQPQHF
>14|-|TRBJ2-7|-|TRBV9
TGTGCCAGCAGCGCTGACATTGCCCCCTACGAGCAGTACTTC
CASSADIAPYEQYF
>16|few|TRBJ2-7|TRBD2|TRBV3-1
TGTGCCAGCAGCCAAGTCCCTAGCGGGGCCTACAATGAGCAGTACTTC
CASSQVPSGAYNEQYF
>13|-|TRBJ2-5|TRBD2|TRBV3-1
TGTGCCAGCAGCACTAGCGGGTACAATGAGCAGTACTTC
CASSTSGYNEQYF
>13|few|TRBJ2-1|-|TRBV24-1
TGTGCCACCAGTGATGGGAGGGGGAATGAGCAGTTCTTC
CATSDGRGNEQFF
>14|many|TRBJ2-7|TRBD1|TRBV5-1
TGCGCCAGCAGCTTGGGGGACAGTGCCTACGAGCAGTACTTC
CASSLGDSAYEQYF
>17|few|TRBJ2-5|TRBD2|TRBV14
TGTGCCAGCAGCCAAGATCAGGGACTAGCGGGGGCGGAGACCCAGTACTTC
CASSQDQGLAGAETQYF
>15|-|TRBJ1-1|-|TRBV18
TGTGCCAGCTCACCAAAGACAGGAGGGGACACTGAAGCTTTCTTT
CASSPKTGGDTEAFF
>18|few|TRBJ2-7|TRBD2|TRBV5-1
TGCGCCAGCAGCCCGAGGACTAGCGGGGGGCCGGAATTTCTCGAGCAGTACTTC
CASSPRTSGGPEFLEQYF
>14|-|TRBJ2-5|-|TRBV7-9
TGTGCCAGCAGCTTAGTGGCAGACGTCGGGACCCAGTACTTC
CASSLVADVGTQYF
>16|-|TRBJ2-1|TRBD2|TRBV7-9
TGTGCCAGCAGCTTAGAGTGGCGGGGGGCCTACAATGAGCAGTTCTTC
CASSLEWRGAYNEQFF
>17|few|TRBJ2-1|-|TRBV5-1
TGCGCCAGCAGCTTGGCCACCGGAGGGGGAAGGTACAATGAGCAGTTCTTC
CASSLATGGGRYNEQFF
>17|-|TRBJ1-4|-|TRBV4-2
TGTGCCAGCAGCCAAGAATTCACAGGGATTACTAATGAAAAACTGTTTTTT
CASSQEFTGITNEKLFF
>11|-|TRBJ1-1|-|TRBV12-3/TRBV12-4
TGTGCCAGCAGCCGGGGACTAAAAGCTTTCTTT
CASSRGLKAFF
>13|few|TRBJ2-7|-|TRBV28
TGTGCCAGCAGTTTAAGGGGACACTACGAGCAGTACTTC
CASSLRGHYEQYF
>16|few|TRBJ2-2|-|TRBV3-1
TGTGCCAGCAGCCAAGTGAGCAGGGCTGGCACCGGGGAGCTGTTTTTT
CASSQVSRAGTGELFF
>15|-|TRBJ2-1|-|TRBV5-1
TGCGCCAGCAGCCCGAACCTAGGGCAGTACAATGAGCAGTTCTTC
CASSPNLGQYNEQFF
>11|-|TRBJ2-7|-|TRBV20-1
TGCAGTGCTAAACACAGCTACGAGCAGTACTTC
CSAKHSYEQYF
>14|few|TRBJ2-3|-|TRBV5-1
TGCGCCAGCAGCCGAGGGGGGGGATACGATACGCAGTATTTT
CASSRGGGYDTQYF
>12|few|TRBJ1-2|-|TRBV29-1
TGCAGCGTTTTGTTTTGGGGCGGTGGCTACACCTTC
CSVLFWGGGYTF
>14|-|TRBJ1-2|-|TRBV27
TGTGCCAGCAGTTACGGCAGGGGCGGGGTTGGCTACACCTTC
CASSYGRGGVGYTF